This passage covers 32 T cell receptor beta chains from one sample sequenced in a study of blood T cells in healthy people across ages. A sample-barcoded 5' primer and a J-beta primer mix were used in a second PCR of about 6 to 12 cycles. TCRdb re-called the 5' RACE reads through MiXCR, storing one row per CDR3 protein. The sample consists of 1.5 million to 2 million distinct CDR3 sequences, 28% of them appearing once. Sequencing was performed on blood. The source of these receptors is a woman under 40 in good health.

V is TRBV11-2 and J is TRBJ2-7; 8 positions agree with TRBD1. Germline V gene data show CDR1 as SGHAT and CDR2 as FQNNGV. The length of the CDR3 is 16 residues. V dropped 2 bases and J dropped 9; count of bases not matched to a gene: 15. In DNA, the CDR3 is TGTGCCAGCAGCTTAACACCGGGACAGGCGCGAGACGGGCAGTACTTC. This sequence encodes CASSLTPGQARDGQYF.

This clonotype was counted ten times or more. This chain connects TRBV12-3 or TRBV12-4 to TRBJ2-6; the match to TRBD2 covers 8 bases. With V trimmed by 4 bases and J by 3 bases, 11 bases remained unmatched. This CDR3 has 18 residues. The CDR3 nucleotides are TGTGCCAGCAGTTCCGACGGGGGGGCGGATTTTGGGGCCAACGTCCTGACTTTC. Its protein product is CASSSDGGADFGANVLTF.

The chain uses TRBV10-1 and TRBJ2-1, with D perhaps matching TRBD1 (6 bases). V dropped 5 bases and J dropped 3 bases, with 8 bases sitting between them. The CDR3 contains 13 residues. CDR1 and CDR2 (germline): WNHNN, SYGVQD (reference sequence). Written as DNA, the CDR3 is TGCGCCAGCAGTAAGGACAGCTACAATGAGCAGTTCTTC. This codes for CASSKDSYNEQFF.

The table lists this clonotype with a few counts. A read error is possible here, since a much larger clone lies one base away. This chain joins TRBV29-1 and TRBJ2-5; D perhaps matches TRBD2 (5 bases). Looked up from germline, CDR1 is SQVTM and CDR2 is ANQGSEA. The CDR3 consists of 13 residues. The V end was cut by 6 bases, the J end by 0 bases, with 11 bases between. The CDR3 nucleotides are TGCAGCGTGGACTTTGGGGACCAAGAGACCCAGTACTTC. It translates to CSVDFGDQETQYF.

V gene TRBV12-3 or TRBV12-4 combines with J gene TRBJ1-2; 8 bases line up with TRBD1. V was clipped by 6 bases and J by 4 bases; unmatched bases: 7. The CDR3 has 14 residues. The CDR3 bases are TGTGCCAGCAGGGACAGGGAGAAGGTCTATGGCTACACCTTC. It translates to CASRDREKVYGYTF.

This clonotype was picked up many times. CDR3 nucleotide sequence: TGCAGCGTGCAACGGGGCTGGAGCGGGGACAATGAGCAGTTCTTC. It yields the protein CSVQRGWSGDNEQFF. The chain recombines TRBV29-1 with TRBJ2-1; 7 bases fit TRBD2. Germline V gene data show CDR1 as SQVTM and CDR2 as ANQGSEA. The CDR3 consists of 15 residues. J lost 5 bases, V lost 6 bases, and 13 bases had no gene match.

The chain employs TRBV7-9 and TRBJ1-1; D possibly corresponds to TRBD1 (5 bases). V was pared by 1 base and J by 0 bases, with 12 bases between. Per germline, CDR1 SEHNR and CDR2 FQNEAQ (reference sequence). CDR3 size: 16 residues. The CDR3 sequence is CASSLGVGLVNTEAFF. DNA of the CDR3: TGTGCCAGCAGCTTAGGGGTGGGGCTGGTGAACACTGAAGCTTTCTTT.

This clonotype was seen more than once but under ten times. The chain combines TRBV15 with TRBJ1-1; D remains ambiguous. The CDR3 runs 15 residues. Germline V lookup: CDR1 LNHNV, CDR2 YYDKDF (reference sequence). V lost 0 bases and J lost 1, with 9 bases in between. The CDR3 bases are TGTGCCACCAGCAGAGATATGCAGGAGAACACTGAAGCTTTCTTT. It specifies CATSRDMQENTEAFF.

The CDR3, as DNA: TGTGCCAGCAGCCAAACAATAGGGGTAGACGAGCAGTACTTC. Protein sequence: CASSQTIGVDEQYF. The gene calls are TRBV7-2 and TRBJ2-7; perhaps TRBD1 as D (5 bases). Germline V gives CDR1 SGHTA, CDR2 FQGNSA. The CDR3 length is 14 residues. V lost 5 bases and J 5 bases, leaving 16 bases between the germline ends.

This clonotype was observed a few times. One end of the junction fails to match germline, which may point to a read error. This rearrangement joins TRBV18 to TRBJ2-7; D unresolved. The CDR3 consists of 15 residues. Germline values: CDR1 KGHSH, CDR2 LQKENI. The CDR3 loop is CASLPLKATEGELYF. The CDR3 region has the DNA TGTGCCAGCTTACCGCTCAAAGCTACGGAAGGCGAGCTGTACTTC.

This clonotype showed up just a few times. The rearrangement links TRBV18 to TRBJ1-2; possible D gene TRBD1, 6 bases. Per the germline V gene, CDR1 is KGHSH and CDR2 is LQKENI. This CDR3 contains 15 residues. Trimming shortened V by 4 bases and J by 4 bases, and 16 bases separated the two germline ends. Here the CDR3 reads CASSLMTGASYGYTF. DNA of the CDR3: TGTGCCAGCTCACTTATGACGGGGGCCTCCTATGGCTACACCTTC.

This chain joins TRBV20-1 and TRBJ2-1, with D perhaps matching TRBD2 (6 bases). CDR1 and CDR2 (germline): DFQATT, SNEGSKA (reference sequence). V dropped 3 bases and J dropped 7 bases, with 19 bases sitting between them. The length of the CDR3 is 15 residues. The CDR3 bases are TGCAGTGCTAGGGGACCCGGGACTCAGTGGAATGAGCAGTTCTTC. It codes for CSARGPGTQWNEQFF.

The genes are TRBV7-2 and TRBJ1-1, with 7 bases aligning to TRBD1. The CDR3 length is 16 residues. Germline V gene sequence: CDR1 SGHTA, CDR2 FQGNSA. V lost 8 bases, J lost 4 bases, and 16 bases stayed unmatched. The CDR3 reads CASLTTRQGSGTEAFF. The CDR3 nucleotides are TGTGCCAGCCTTACGACAAGACAGGGTAGCGGCACTGAAGCTTTCTTT.

The chain recombines TRBV12-3 or TRBV12-4 with TRBJ2-3, with 9 bases aligning to TRBD2. This CDR3 contains 16 residues. The V segment lost 3 bases and the J segment 2 bases; nucleotides outside the gene matches: 6. This chain's CDR3 is CASSFGGGGVTDTQYF. The DNA of the CDR3 is TGTGCCAGCAGTTTTGGGGGCGGGGGGGTCACAGATACGCAGTATTTT.

This clonotype was picked up a small number of times. The rearrangement joins TRBV7-9 to TRBJ2-4; TRBD1 might be the D (5 bases). The CDR3 covers 16 residues. V lost 0 bases to trimming and J lost 0 bases, with 9 bases between them. Per the germline V gene, CDR1 is SEHNR and CDR2 is FQNEAQ (reference sequence). CDR3 DNA: TGTGCCAGCAGCTTAGCGGGGCGCGGAGCCAAAAACATTCAGTACTTC. Its protein product is CASSLAGRGAKNIQYF.

J is TRBJ2-1 and V is TRBV7-8, with TRBD1 identical over 7 bases. In germline, CDR1 is SGHVS, CDR2 FQNEAQ. CDR3 length equals 16 residues. V lost 5 bases, J lost 9 bases, and 16 bases stayed unmatched. The CDR3 sequence: CASSNHGGQARLEQFF. CDR3 coding DNA: TGTGCCAGCAGCAACCACGGAGGACAGGCCCGCCTTGAGCAGTTCTTC.

V gene TRBV6-1 combines with J gene TRBJ2-5, with D tentatively TRBD1 (6 bases). V gave up 6 bases and J gave up 11 bases, with 34 bases separating them. The CDR3 contains 18 residues. The germline V gene encodes CDR1 MNHNS and CDR2 SASEGT. The CDR3 spells CASSPPRTQGRIPYEQYF. CDR3 coding DNA: TGTGCCAGCAGCCCCCCCCGGACCCAGGGGCGGATTCCCTACGAACAGTACTTC.

This clonotype showed up just a few times. V and J are TRBV7-2 and TRBJ2-3; 9 bases are a match to TRBD2. The CDR3 is made up of 18 amino acids. V dropped 5 bases and J dropped 3; count of bases not matched to a gene: 15. CDR1 is SGHTA and CDR2 is FQGNSA in the germline V gene. The CDR3, as DNA: TGTGCCAGCAGCCTTCGGACTAGCGTTGGGATGGGTACAGATACGCAGTATTTT. Encoded protein: CASSLRTSVGMGTDTQYF.

As concerns this clonotype: This clone may be a read error of a much larger clone one base away. The V call is TRBV2, the J call TRBJ2-5; a weak D match, TRBD1 (5 bases). CDR1 and CDR2 from the germline V gene are SNHLY and FYNNEI. The CDR3 extends over 13 amino acids. Trimming shortened V by 1 base and J by 6 bases, and 9 bases separated the two germline ends. CDR3 loop: CASSEEKGQTQYF. The CDR3 region has the DNA TGTGCCAGCAGTGAAGAGAAGGGGCAGACCCAGTACTTC.

About this clonotype: One end of the junction does not line up with germline, which may come from a read error. V is TRBV5-1 and J is TRBJ2-3, with 11 bases lining up with TRBD2. CDR1 SGHRS and CDR2 YFSETQ come from the germline V gene. The CDR3 is 15 amino acids. CDR3 in amino acids: CAGSPGLAGTDTQYF. Written as DNA, the CDR3 is TGCGCCGGCAGCCCGGGACTAGCGGGCACAGATACGCAGTATTTT.

This clonotype was detected a few times. This chain joins TRBV20-1 and TRBJ2-7; D is ambiguous. This CDR3 spans 11 amino acids. Germline values: CDR1 DFQATT, CDR2 SNEGSKA (reference sequence). Trimming took off 5 bases at V and 3 bases at J, with 8 bases between the two ends. The CDR3 loop is CSAPGDYEQYF. Here the CDR3 DNA reads TGCAGTGCTCCTGGGGACTACGAGCAGTACTTC.

A few counts support this clonotype. CDR3 bases: TGTGCCAGCAGCCCCGGCCGTGTGAGGGACGAGCAGTACTTC. It specifies CASSPGRVRDEQYF. The chain couples TRBV7-2 to TRBJ2-7, with a tentative D call TRBD2 (5 bases). V was cut by 5 bases and J by 5 bases, with 16 bases left in between. The CDR3 contains 14 residues. From germline, CDR1 is SGHTA and CDR2 FQGNSA.

This clonotype was recorded a few times. The gene calls are TRBV4-1 and TRBJ2-3; no clear D gene. V was pared by 3 bases and J by 0 bases, with 22 bases between. Germline CDR1 MGHRA, CDR2 YSYEKL. The CDR3 is 19 residues long. The CDR3 DNA follows: TGCGCCAGCAGCCAGAGAAAAGTCCCCCCTAGAGCCAGCACAGATACGCAGTATTTT. As protein: CASSQRKVPPRASTDTQYF.

The sample holds a few counts of this clonotype. This chain connects TRBV7-9 to TRBJ2-1; D may be TRBD1 (7 bases). The CDR3 spans 13 residues. Trimming shortened V by 6 bases and J by 8 bases, and 14 bases separated the two germline ends. Germline V CDR1 and CDR2: SEHNR, FQNEAQ (reference sequence). Here the CDR3 reads CASRTQGGDEQFF. CDR3 DNA: TGTGCCAGCAGGACCCAGGGGGGCGATGAGCAGTTCTTC.

This clonotype showed up just a few times. This may be a read error: a much more frequent sequence differs by one nucleotide. The chain employs TRBV5-5 and TRBJ2-7, with a tentative D call TRBD1 (5 bases). V was shortened by 7 bases and J by 5 bases, with 16 bases between the two germline ends. The CDR3 runs 13 residues. The germline gives CDR1 SGHKS, CDR2 YYEKEE (reference sequence). CDR3: CASQGYDGDEQYF. The CDR3 coding sequence is TGTGCCAGCCAGGGATACGATGGGGACGAGCAGTACTTC.

The rearrangement links TRBV5-6 to TRBJ2-7; no definite D call. Trimming stripped 1 base from V and 2 bases from J, with 10 bases between. CDR1 is SGHDT, CDR2 YYEEEE, per germline. The CDR3 covers 14 residues. In nucleotides, the CDR3 is TGTGCCAGCAGCTTGAGGCTTGACCCCTACGAGCAGTACTTC. This sequence encodes CASSLRLDPYEQYF.

This clonotype has only a few counts. This rearrangement joins TRBV4-3 to TRBJ1-2; no firm D call. The CDR3 contains 15 residues. V was trimmed by 4 bases and J by 0 bases, leaving 12 bases between them. Germline CDR1 and CDR2: LGHNA and YSLEER. CDR3 sequence (DNA): TGCGCCAGCAGCCGCAGTTTTTCAGCTAACTATGGCTACACCTTC. Its protein product is CASSRSFSANYGYTF.

J is TRBJ2-1 and V is TRBV5-1; D unclear. Germline V lookup: CDR1 SGHRS, CDR2 YFSETQ. Trimming took 5 bases from V and 4 from J, leaving 16 bases between them. CDR3 length: 15 amino acids. Written as DNA, the CDR3 is TGCGCCAGCAGTCTTGCTTATCTGGGGTACAATGAGCAGTTCTTC. Amino acids: CASSLAYLGYNEQFF. Drawing the rest from reference TRBV5-1 and TRBJ2-1, the complete variable domain is KAGVTQTPRYLIKTRGQQVTLSCSPISGHRSVSWYQQTPGQGLQFLFEYFSETQRNKGNFPGRFSGRQFSNSRSEMNVSTLELGDSALYLCASSLAYLGYNEQFFGPGTRLTVL.

The chain couples TRBV20-1 to TRBJ1-2; D call uncertain. Trimming removed 5 bases at V and 8 bases at J, with 12 bases between. The CDR3 is made up of 11 amino acids. Germline assignment: CDR1 DFQATT and CDR2 SNEGSKA (reference sequence). CDR3 bases: TGCAGTGCTCCCTCCGATTGGGGCTACACCTTC. Translation gives CSAPSDWGYTF.

This clonotype was detected ten times or more. The genes are TRBV29-1 and TRBJ2-1; D is unresolved. Germline-derived CDR1 and CDR2 are SQVTM and ANQGSEA. This CDR3 region has 14 residues. Trimming removed 6 bases at V and 1 base at J, with 13 bases between. The CDR3 DNA follows: TGCAGCGTCTGGGATTCTAGTTCCTACAATGAGCAGTTCTTC. It codes for CSVWDSSSYNEQFF.

This rearrangement joins TRBV5-6 to TRBJ1-5; D is undetermined. Looked up from germline, CDR1 is SGHDT and CDR2 is YYEEEE. The CDR3 is 15 amino acids. Deletions cut 1 base from V and 2 bases from J, with 10 bases between. The DNA for the CDR3 is TGTGCCAGCAGCTTGTGTGGGTATGGCAATCAGCCCCAGCATTTT. This sequence encodes CASSLCGYGNQPQHF. The variable domain in full, completed from reference TRBV5-6 and TRBJ1-5, reads DAGVTQSPTHLIKTRGQQVTLRCSPKSGHDTVSWYQQALGQGPQFIFQYYEEEERQRGNFPDRFSGHQFPNYSSELNVNALLLGDSALYLCASSLCGYGNQPQHFGDGTRLSIL.

Notes on this clonotype: Since a much larger clone is just one base distant, this may be a read error. The V gene is TRBV29-1, the J gene TRBJ1-2; possibly TRBD1 for D (5 bases). V lost 4 bases and J 8 bases, leaving 11 bases between the germline ends. In germline, CDR1 is SQVTM, CDR2 ANQGSEA. The CDR3 contains 11 residues. The CDR3 protein is CSVAGGRGYTF. The CDR3 DNA sequence: TGCAGCGTTGCCGGGGGTCGGGGCTACACCTTC. Together with reference TRBV29-1 and TRBJ1-2, the CDR3 gives the full variable domain: SAVISQKPSRDICQRGTSLTIQCQVDSQVTMMFWYRQQPGQSLTLIATANQGSEATYESGFVIDKFPISRPNLTFSTLTVSNMSPEDSSIYLCSVAGGRGYTFGSGTRLTVV.